The entry below describes one TCR beta chain. As yet, its antigen is unknown. This specimen belongs to a study of T cell repertoires in cytomegalovirus infection. Study details: Indications came from public TCR beta signatures; they pointed to CMV infection and to a matching HLA type. Study results and caveats: Pooled public TCR beta family frequency picked out CMV carriers with the relevant HLA. HLA-C-restricted TCR beta clonotypes specific for CMV led the ex vivo response.

TCRdb reprocessed the reads via MiXCR and lists one record per CDR3 protein. The table records over 150,000 distinct CDR3 sequences, about 18% of them present only once. The germline gives CDR1 SEHNR, CDR2 FQNEAQ (reference sequence). Trimming at V came to 4 bases and at J to 1 base, leaving 5 bases not matched to a gene. The CDR3 spans 15 residues. Sequenced material: CD8+ T cells from PBMCs. The receptor comes from a human donor in good health (CMV status not recorded). Some clones in this sample may be carry-over from other donors' samples. The chain carries TRBV7-9 and TRBJ2-3; 7 nucleotides match TRBD2. CDR3 sequence reads: CASSSGGVGTDTQYF. The CDR3 nucleotides read TGTGCCAGCAGCTCTGGGGGGGTAGGCACAGATACGCAGTATTTT.